This passage covers 16 T cell receptor beta chains from one sample sequenced in a study of T cell changes during pregnancy in multiple sclerosis (dated by TCRdb to about 2019). Receptors were amplified or captured by the immunoSEQ multiplex PCR assay. TCRdb provides this immuneACCESS table in a form limited to in-frame rearrangements. Some clones are lacking; in checked studies, under half of them reflect an unresolved V gene, and why the rest are absent is not known. The sample table lists under 20,000 clones, more than 75% of them with a count of one. The top ten constitute 8.5% to 10% of the sample. The material was CD8+ T cells from peripheral blood mononuclear cells, obtained after pregnancy. The receptors were gathered from a female donor with multiple sclerosis, enrolled in a pregnancy study.

The table lists this clone with a few counts. The chain combines TRBV27 with TRBJ2-2; weak D call: TRBD2 (6 bases). V dropped 4 bases and J dropped 7 bases, with 10 bases sitting between them. CDR3 size: 13 residues. The germline V gene has CDR1 MNHEY and CDR2 SMNVEV (reference sequence). The CDR3 reads CASSSGGLGELFF. Here the CDR3 DNA reads TGTGCCAGCAGTTCCGGGGGACTCGGGGAGCTGTTTTTT.

This clone came up once. The chain is built from TRBV25-1 and TRBJ2-6; no clear D gene. The length of the CDR3 is 13 residues. Germline assignment: CDR1 MGHDK and CDR2 SYGVNS. With 9 bases removed from V and 1 base from J, the gap between germline ends came to 7 bases. This CDR3 is CASSYSGANVLTF. The CDR3 DNA reads as TGTGCCAGTTCGTATTCTGGGGCCAACGTCCTGACTTTC. The whole variable domain, filled in from reference TRBV25-1 and TRBJ2-6, reads EADIYQTPRYLVIGTGKKITLECSQTMGHDKMYWYQQDPGMELHLIHYSYGVNSTEKGDLSSESTVSRIRTEHFPLTLESARPSHTSQYLCASSYSGANVLTFGAGSRLTVL.

The chain uses TRBV2 and TRBJ2-7; 8 bases agree with TRBD2. CDR3 length: 15 amino acids. The V and J ends lost 3 bases and 2 bases, in that order; junction bases with no gene match: 6. Germline lookup yields CDR1 SNHLY and CDR2 FYNNEI. The CDR3 here is CASSEFSGAAYEQYF. CDR3 bases: TGTGCCAGCAGTGAGTTTAGCGGGGCCGCCTACGAGCAGTACTTC.

The chain carries TRBV28 and TRBJ2-1, with D possibly being TRBD1 (6 bases). The CDR3 covers 13 residues. The V gene lost 7 bases and the J gene lost 6 bases, with 13 bases spanning the gap. CDR1 is MDHEN, CDR2 SYDVKM, per germline. The CDR3 loop reads CASKTGFTNEQFF. The CDR3 DNA reads TGTGCCAGCAAAACAGGGTTCACCAATGAGCAGTTCTTC.

The chain carries TRBV19 and TRBJ1-2; TRBD1 is a possible D gene (5 bases). Germline V gene data show CDR1 as LNHDA and CDR2 as SQIVND (reference sequence). V lost 7 bases, J lost 3 bases, and 24 bases lay in between. The CDR3 totals 17 residues. The CDR3 nucleotides read TGTGCCAGTACCAAGAGAACAGGCACCGAGGTCTACTATGGCTACACCTTC. Translation gives CASTKRTGTEVYYGYTF. Looking up the rest from reference TRBV19 and TRBJ1-2 gives the full variable domain: DGGITQSPKYLFRKEGQNVTLSCEQNLNHDAMYWYRQDPGQGLRLIYYSQIVNDFQKGDIAEGYSVSREKKESFPLTVTSAQKNPTAFYLCASTKRTGTEVYYGYTFGSGTRLTVV.

This chain uses TRBV7-9 with TRBJ1-4, with no clear D. Germline lookup yields CDR1 SEHNR and CDR2 FQNEAQ (reference sequence). The CDR3 contains 17 residues. V dropped 5 bases and J dropped 9 bases, with 25 bases sitting between them. For the CDR3, the DNA is TGTGCCAGCAGCCTCACAGATCCGAATACCCGAGAGAAAAAACTGTTTTTT. Its translation: CASSLTDPNTREKKLFF.

The J gene is TRBJ1-2, the V gene TRBV27, with a weak D call TRBD1 (6 bases). The CDR3 runs 15 residues. Germline V gene lookup returns CDR1 MNHEY and CDR2 SMNVEV (reference sequence). The germline V and J ends were trimmed by 6 bases and 3 bases, with 17 bases remaining between them. CDR3 coding DNA: TGTGCCAGCAGCCCCGGGACGGGGGGGCACTATGGCTACACCTTC. Amino acid sequence: CASSPGTGGHYGYTF.

The chain couples TRBV6-5 to TRBJ1-4; possible D gene TRBD1, 5 bases. Germline-derived CDR1 and CDR2 are MNHEY and SVGAGI. The V gene lost 0 bases and the J gene lost 6 bases, with 11 bases spanning the gap. The CDR3 has 15 residues. In DNA, the CDR3 is TGTGCCAGCAGTTACTCAGGGGTGGCAGATGAAAAACTGTTTTTT. This sequence encodes CASSYSGVADEKLFF.

V usage is TRBV4-1 and J usage is TRBJ2-5; 8 positions match TRBD1. With the DNA end fitting TRBJ2-7 better, the J assignment may be wrong. The CDR3 has 14 amino acids. Germline CDR1 reads MGHRA; CDR2 reads YSYEKL. This CDR3 reads CASSQGYRGYEQYF. The CDR3 DNA sequence: TGCGCCAGCAGCCAAGGGTACAGGGGGTACGAGCAGTACTTC.

This clone occurred once. The chain uses TRBV4-1 and TRBJ1-4; D is possibly TRBD1 (6 bases). V shed 0 bases and J shed 8 bases, with 13 bases lying between them. The CDR3 runs 15 residues. Per the germline V gene, CDR1 is MGHRA and CDR2 is YSYEKL. CDR3 nucleotides: TGCGCCAGCAGCCAAGAACGGACAGCCCTGGAAAAACTGTTTTTT. Residues: CASSQERTALEKLFF.

The rearrangement links TRBV19 to TRBJ1-2, with 7 bases aligning to TRBD1. This CDR3 spans 15 amino acids. Germline trimming cut 0 bases from V and 7 bases from J; bases unmatched to any gene: 8. From germline, CDR1 is LNHDA and CDR2 SQIVND (reference sequence). The CDR3 nucleotides read TGTGCCAGTAGTATAGAGAGACAGGGCGGCTCTGGCTACACCTTC. It is translated as CASSIERQGGSGYTF.

The chain couples TRBV7-8 to TRBJ2-7; 9 nucleotides line up with TRBD2. Germline V gene data show CDR1 as SGHVS and CDR2 as FQNEAQ. This CDR3 region has 14 residues. V lost 5 bases, J lost 5 bases, and 7 bases stayed unmatched. The DNA for the CDR3 is TGTGCCAGCAGCCCCGTAGCGGGGGCAAACGAGCAGTACTTC. It encodes CASSPVAGANEQYF.

The chain joins TRBV2 to TRBJ1-1, with D unresolved. Germline values: CDR1 SNHLY, CDR2 FYNNEI. The CDR3 has 16 amino acids. With 6 bases removed from V and 0 bases from J, the gap between germline ends came to 17 bases. CDR3 sequence reads: CASSYGLGLLNTEAFF. The CDR3 bases are TGTGCCAGCAGCTACGGACTTGGACTCTTGAACACTGAAGCTTTCTTT.

The chain employs TRBV11-3 and TRBJ2-7, with 7 bases that match TRBD1. This CDR3 has 14 amino acids. CDR1 is SGHNT and CDR2 is YENEEA in the germline V gene. J was trimmed by 4 bases and V by 3 bases; bases with no gene match: 6. The CDR3: CASSFGSGGYEQYF. CDR3 DNA sequence: TGTGCCAGCAGCTTTGGTTCAGGGGGTTACGAGCAGTACTTC.

This clone was observed a single time. The chain carries TRBV28 and TRBJ2-7, with TRBD1 matching 8 bases. Trimming removed 4 bases from V and 5 bases from J; junction bases left unmatched: 22. The CDR3 contains 19 residues. Germline V gene data show CDR1 as MDHEN and CDR2 as SYDVKM. As DNA, the CDR3 is TGTGCCAGCAGTTCCAGGGTTGAAGGGGCGCAGGGGGCAGTCGACGAGCAGTACTTC. Residues: CASSSRVEGAQGAVDEQYF.

The rearrangement links TRBV27 to TRBJ2-7; D is possibly TRBD1 (6 bases). Germline V CDR1 and CDR2: MNHEY, SMNVEV (reference sequence). The CDR3 is 16 amino acids. V was trimmed by 4 bases and J by 0 bases, leaving 16 bases between them. DNA of the CDR3: TGTGCCAGCAGTTCTCGGCAACAGGGCAGCTCCTACGAGCAGTACTTC. It is translated as CASSSRQQGSSYEQYF.